This T cell receptor beta chain is from a study of control samples from healthy donors and cancer patients. Assay: immunoSEQ multiplex PCR; the TCRdb copy retains only in-frame clones and omits some. The sample comprises about 78,000 clones, approximately 88% of which are singletons, and 6% to 9.5% rests with the top ten. CDR1 and CDR2 (germline): SGHRS, YFSETQ. CDR3 length: 17 amino acids. V shed 0 bases and J 5 bases; nucleotides not matched to a gene: 4. This chain links TRBV5-1 with TRBJ2-2; 13 bases line up with TRBD2. This receptor was taken from a woman aged 55-70 years in good health. The sequenced sample was blood. CDR3 sequence (DNA): TGCGCCAGCAGCTTGGTTGGGACTAGCGGGATGACCGGGGAGCTGTTTTTT. Translation: CASSLVGTSGMTGELFF.